The 10 T cell receptor beta chains in this list originate from one sample, sequenced in a study of T cell repertoires in cytomegalovirus infection (dated by TCRdb to between 2017 and 2020). No antigen is known for these receptors. Data came from an Illumina HiSeq 1500. Through fastp at Q25 and MiXCR, TCRdb rebuilt clones from the public reads, retaining in-frame beta chains. For every CDR3 protein sequence, its rows merge into one entry that carries the most common genes and DNA. The sample yields 700,000 to 900,000 distinct CDR3 sequences; 25% to 35% were counted once. The ten largest clonotypes hold around 13% of the sample. The treatment or condition label corresponds to: in vitro stimulation with specific CMV peptide epitopes to enrich CMV-specific T cells. This material consisted of cultured CD8+ T cells from PBMCs, taken from culture after CMV antigen stimulation. The receptor source for this set is a human donor in good health (CMV status not recorded). Some clones in this sample may be carry-over from other donors' samples.

This clonotype was counted a few times. The rearrangement joins TRBV7-2 to TRBJ2-5; 7 nucleotides align to TRBD2. Germline-derived CDR1 and CDR2 are SGHTA and FQGNSA. V was pared by 5 bases and J by 5 bases, with 8 bases of the junction left unmatched. The length of the CDR3 is 14 residues. In nucleotides, the CDR3 is TGTGCCAGCAGCCCAGGACTAGTTGGGGAGACCCAGTACTTC. Encoded protein: CASSPGLVGETQYF.

This clonotype was recorded a few times. The chain joins TRBV19 to TRBJ1-1; D call uncertain. The V end was cut by 6 bases, the J end by 3 bases, with 11 bases between. The CDR3 covers 13 residues. From germline, CDR1 is LNHDA and CDR2 SQIVND (reference sequence). The CDR3 DNA is TGTGCCAGTAGCACCGTAGGGCACACTGAAGCTTTCTTT. The encoded protein is CASSTVGHTEAFF.

In regard to this clonotype: The conserved closing phenylalanine or tryptophan is absent in this CDR3, likely reflecting a read error. The chain combines TRBV7-6 with TRBJ1-6, with D hard to call. This CDR3 is 13 amino acids long. The germline V gene encodes CDR1 SGHVS and CDR2 FNYEAQ. The CDR3 sequence: CVSSFQVRSPLHV. DNA of the CDR3: TGTGTCAGCAGCTTCCAGGTCCGCTCACCCCTCCACGTT.

CDR3 sequence: CASSPSVGDTEAFF. DNA for the CDR3: TGTGCCAGCAGCCCGTCCGTTGGGGACACTGAAGCTTTCTTT. The chain is built from TRBV7-9 and TRBJ1-1; no firm D call. In germline, CDR1 is SEHNR, CDR2 FQNEAQ (reference sequence). The CDR3 has 14 residues. V lost 5 bases and J lost 3, with 13 bases in between.

Ten or more counts support this clonotype. J is TRBJ2-5 and V is TRBV7-9; D is uncertain. Germline-derived CDR1 and CDR2 are SEHNR and FQNEAQ (reference sequence). Trimming left V 1 base short and J 0 bases short, with 3 bases between. CDR3 length: 13 amino acids. This CDR3 is CASSLDNQETQYF. CDR3 sequence (DNA): TGTGCCAGCAGCTTAGACAACCAAGAGACCCAGTACTTC. Together with reference TRBV7-9 and TRBJ2-5, the CDR3 gives the full variable domain: DTGVSQNPRHKITKRGQNVTFRCDPISEHNRLYWYRQTLGQGPEFLTYFQNEAQLEKSRLLSDRFSAERPKGSFSTLEIQRTEQGDSAMYLCASSLDNQETQYFGPGTRLLVL.

The chain combines TRBV4-1 with TRBJ2-7; no clear D. The CDR3 covers 15 residues. The germline gives CDR1 MGHRA, CDR2 YSYEKL. V was pared by 0 bases and J by 2 bases, with 11 bases between. The CDR3 nucleotides are TGCGCCAGCAGCCAAGATGGCCAGGCCCCCTACGAGCAGTACTTC. Amino acid sequence: CASSQDGQAPYEQYF.

This clonotype was counted a few times. The rearrangement joins TRBV6-1 to TRBJ1-2; D is unclear. Germline lookup yields CDR1 MNHNS and CDR2 SASEGT. Trimming pared 7 bases from V and 6 bases from J, leaving 12 bases between. CDR3 length equals 12 residues. CDR3 nucleotide sequence: TGTGCCAGCATGTTAGGGTACGATGGCTACACCTTC. It translates to CASMLGYDGYTF.

CDR3 sequence reads: CASSINGLSSYNSPLHF. The CDR3 nucleotides read TGTGCCAGTAGTATTAACGGACTGAGCTCCTATAATTCACCCCTCCACTTT. The gene calls are TRBV19 and TRBJ1-6; D not certain. V dropped 3 bases and J dropped 0 bases, with 12 bases sitting between them. The length of the CDR3 is 17 residues. In germline, CDR1 is LNHDA, CDR2 SQIVND (reference sequence).

The chain has TRBV28 and TRBJ1-1; tentative D call: TRBD1 (5 bases). The CDR3 consists of 16 residues. The germline CDR1 and CDR2 sequences are MDHEN and SYDVKM. Trimming stripped 6 bases from V and 2 bases from J, with 19 bases between. The CDR3 reads CASSHPVGRVNTEAFF. CDR3 bases: TGTGCCAGCAGCCACCCCGTGGGGCGAGTAAACACTGAAGCTTTCTTT.

This chain links TRBV11-3 with TRBJ2-5; D unclear. V dropped 3 bases and J dropped 2 bases, with 7 bases sitting between them. CDR3 length: 13 residues. Looked up from germline, CDR1 is SGHNT and CDR2 is YENEEA. The chain's CDR3 is CASSFGEQETQYF. CDR3 DNA sequence: TGTGCCAGCAGCTTTGGAGAGCAAGAGACCCAGTACTTC.